What follows are 2 T cell receptor beta chains derived from one specimen sequenced in a study of blood T cell repertoires in COVID-19. Here immunoSEQ multiplex PCR was the method, and the copy in TCRdb shows in-frame clones only, minus some. The table records 93,000 or so clones, nearly 90% of them present only once. The sequenced sample was peripheral blood. All receptors derive from a man in his forties or fifties in a cohort sampled during active COVID-19.

The V call is TRBV18, the J call TRBJ1-5, with 8 bases lining up with TRBD1. Germline CDR1 is KGHSH and CDR2 is LQKENI. The V and J ends lost 6 bases and 7 bases, in that order; junction bases with no gene match: 5. The CDR3 covers 13 residues. The CDR3 nucleotides read TGTGCCAGCTCCCCGGACAGGGACCAGCCCCAGCATTTT. As protein: CASSPDRDQPQHF.

The J gene is TRBJ2-7, the V gene TRBV7-2; 8 bases match TRBD2. The germline V gene has CDR1 SGHTA and CDR2 FQGNSA. This CDR3 is built from 14 residues. DNA of the CDR3: TGTGCCAGCAGCTTAGTCGGGACTAGACCATTTTTCAGCGTC. It codes for CASSLVGTRPFFSV.